This entry lists 25 T cell receptor beta chains sequenced from one sample in a study of response to subunit inactivated influenza vaccine (dated by TCRdb to the late 2010s). Library construction relied on RT-PCR. The sample was run on an Illumina HiSeq 2500. TCRdb reworked the public reads: Q25 trimming with fastp, MiXCR clone assembly, productive beta chains retained. Under each unique CDR3 protein, matching rows form one entry showing the most common genes and DNA. The sample table records roughly 760,000 distinct CDR3 sequences; roughly 20% of these occur just once. Around 9.6% of the sample rests with the top ten. Specimen: PBMCs from blood, collected roughly 5 days after vaccination. The receptor source for this set is a man aged 50-60 years who received an inactivated influenza vaccine. Donor details come from another sample of the same person, matched by shared clones.

This clonotype occurred many times. The chain couples TRBV12-3 or TRBV12-4 to TRBJ2-1; 8 bases are shared with TRBD1. V shed 4 bases and J 7 bases; nucleotides not matched to a gene: 3. The length of the CDR3 is 13 residues. The CDR3 here is CASSSYRGNEQFF. Here the CDR3 DNA reads TGTGCCAGCAGTTCCTACAGGGGGAATGAGCAGTTCTTC.

This clonotype was seen at least ten times. The chain has TRBV4-3 and TRBJ2-1; 15 bases are a match to TRBD2. This CDR3 region has 17 residues. V lost 3 bases to trimming and J lost 7 bases; unmatched junction nucleotides: 7. From germline, CDR1 is LGHNA and CDR2 YSLEER. The CDR3 sequence is CASSQEPGTSGRNEQFF. CDR3 coding DNA: TGCGCCAGCAGCCAGGAGCCAGGGACTAGCGGGAGGAATGAGCAGTTCTTC.

As regards this clonotype: Because it lacks the conserved phenylalanine or tryptophan at the end, this CDR3 is likely a read error. J is TRBJ2-1 and V is TRBV7-9, with TRBD1 matching over 7 bases. Germline lookup yields CDR1 SEHNR and CDR2 FQNEAQ (reference sequence). The CDR3 covers 14 residues. The trim removed 5 bases at V and 4 bases at J, leaving 5 bases unmatched. CDR3 residues: CASSLGTVYNEQFL. As DNA, the CDR3 is TGTGCCAGCAGCCTGGGGACAGTTTACAATGAGCAGTTCTTG.

The chain combines TRBV7-2 with TRBJ2-1; D remains ambiguous. The CDR3 sequence is 15 residues long. Germline V gene lookup returns CDR1 SGHTA and CDR2 FQGNSA. The ends were cut back, 0 bases at V and 10 bases at J, with 16 bases in the middle. The CDR3 nucleotides are TGTGCCAGCAGCTTAGCGTTTACACCGGCCCGGGAGCAGTTCTTC. Amino acids: CASSLAFTPAREQFF.

The chain combines TRBV7-6 with TRBJ2-6; no definite D call. V shed 5 bases and J shed 6 bases, with 11 bases lying between them. Germline V CDR1 and CDR2: SGHVS, FNYEAQ. The CDR3 runs to 14 residues. This chain's CDR3 is CASSPISSANVLTF. CDR3 DNA: TGTGCCAGCAGCCCCATTTCTTCGGCCAACGTCCTGACTTTC.

This clonotype has only a few counts. J is TRBJ2-1 and V is TRBV4-2; D is perhaps TRBD2 (6 bases). The CDR3 is 17 amino acids. Trimming removed 0 bases from V and 2 bases from J, with 14 bases in between. From germline, CDR1 is LGHNA and CDR2 YNFKEQ. The CDR3: CASSQEYGTPAYNEQFF. As DNA, the CDR3 is TGTGCCAGCAGCCAAGAGTACGGGACTCCAGCCTACAATGAGCAGTTCTTC.

This clonotype appeared a few times. The CDR3 DNA follows: TGTGCCAGCAGTTACCCTAGCGGGCAGTACTTC. This sequence encodes CASSYPSGQYF. The rearrangement links TRBV6-2 or TRBV6-3 to TRBJ2-7, with 7 bases lining up with TRBD2. With V trimmed by 2 bases and J by 9 bases, 1 base remained unmatched. Germline CDR1 reads MNHEY; CDR2 reads SVGEGT. The CDR3 contains 11 residues.

This clonotype has just a few counts. The genes are TRBV6-2 or TRBV6-3 and TRBJ2-5, with 7 bases identical to TRBD2. Germline V gene lookup returns CDR1 MNHEY and CDR2 SVGEGT. With V trimmed by 10 bases and J by 2 bases, 7 bases remained unmatched. The CDR3 totals 13 residues. The CDR3 region has the DNA TGTGCCACCCAGCGGGATGGGCAAGAGACCCAGTACTTC. This gives the protein CATQRDGQETQYF.

V and J are TRBV27 and TRBJ1-5; D is perhaps TRBD1 (5 bases). The CDR3 has 17 amino acids. Trimming removed 5 bases from V and 1 base from J, with 18 bases in between. In germline, CDR1 is MNHEY, CDR2 SMNVEV (reference sequence). The CDR3 region is CASSLLGGRGSNQPQHF. CDR3 DNA sequence: TGTGCCAGCAGTCTTCTGGGGGGGAGGGGAAGCAATCAGCCCCAGCATTTT.

This chain uses TRBV4-3 with TRBJ2-3; the D gene is possibly TRBD2 (5 bases). V was shortened by 0 bases and J by 0 bases, with 16 bases between the two germline ends. CDR3 size: 18 residues. CDR1 is LGHNA and CDR2 is YSLEER in the germline V gene. CDR3 DNA: TGCGCCAGCAGCCAAGATCCCGAGGGAATGGGAAGCACAGATACGCAGTATTTT. The encoded protein is CASSQDPEGMGSTDTQYF.

At least ten counts were recorded for this clonotype. The chain uses TRBV5-1 and TRBJ2-7; D may be TRBD2 (6 bases). Trimming stripped 0 bases from V and 0 bases from J, with 13 bases between. The germline CDR1 and CDR2 sequences are SGHRS and YFSETQ. This CDR3 region has 16 residues. CDR3 sequence: CASSLGAGSSSYEQYF. DNA for the CDR3: TGCGCCAGCAGCTTGGGCGCGGGATCGAGCTCCTACGAGCAGTACTTC.

This clonotype showed up many times. For the CDR3, the DNA is TGTGCCAGCAGTCGGACTAGCGGATCCTACGAGCAGTACTTC. Translation gives CASSRTSGSYEQYF. The chain recombines TRBV6-2 or TRBV6-3 with TRBJ2-7; 10 bases match TRBD2. V was pared by 5 bases and J by 1 base, with 2 bases of the junction left unmatched. CDR1 MNHEY and CDR2 SVGEGT come from the germline V gene. The CDR3 runs to 14 residues.

A single count supports this clonotype. The chain joins TRBV9 to TRBJ2-1, with 7 bases lining up with TRBD1. Per the germline V gene, CDR1 is SGDLS and CDR2 is YYNGEE. The CDR3 is 14 amino acids. V gave up 0 bases and J gave up 8 bases; unmatched junction bases: 5. CDR3 protein: CASSVEGAGDEQFF. The CDR3 coding sequence is TGTGCCAGCAGCGTAGAGGGGGCCGGCGATGAGCAGTTCTTC.

This sequence joins TRBV28 and TRBJ2-3; 7 bases are a match to TRBD2. V gave up 4 bases and J gave up 0 bases; unmatched junction bases: 13. CDR1 and CDR2 from the germline V gene are MDHEN and SYDVKM. The CDR3 is made up of 18 amino acids. DNA of the CDR3: TGTGCCAGCAGTTCCCCGCTGGCTAGCGGAGGGAGCACAGATACGCAGTATTTT. It translates to CASSSPLASGGSTDTQYF.

The chain couples TRBV28 to TRBJ1-1; D might be TRBD1 (6 bases). In germline, CDR1 is MDHEN, CDR2 SYDVKM. V dropped 4 bases and J dropped 1 base, with 16 bases sitting between them. The CDR3 sequence is 16 residues long. CDR3 DNA: TGTGCCAGCAGTTCGCCCTGGTCAGGGGCGAACACTGAAGCTTTCTTT. Protein product: CASSSPWSGANTEAFF. The full variable domain, in which reference TRBV28 and TRBJ1-1 provide the parts outside the CDR3, is DVKVTQSSRYLVKRTGEKVFLECVQDMDHENMFWYRQDPGLGLRLIYFSYDVKMKEKGDIPEGYSVSREKKERFSLILESASTNQTSMYLCASSSPWSGANTEAFFGQGTRLTVV.

The chain has TRBV29-1 and TRBJ2-5, with D uncertain. V was pared by 4 bases and J by 2 bases, with 11 bases between. Germline V lookup: CDR1 SQVTM, CDR2 ANQGSEA. The CDR3 extends over 13 amino acids. DNA for the CDR3: TGCAGCGTTGGGTCGTTACTACAAGAGACCCAGTACTTC. Translating it yields CSVGSLLQETQYF.

Ten or more counts support this clonotype. V gene TRBV4-3 combines with J gene TRBJ2-5; D not resolved. The CDR3 is made up of 13 amino acids. V was trimmed by 0 bases and J by 3 bases, leaving 5 bases between them. Germline V lookup: CDR1 LGHNA, CDR2 YSLEER. CDR3 nucleotide sequence: TGCGCCAGCAGCCAAGATTTGGAAGAGACCCAGTACTTC. Its translation: CASSQDLEETQYF.

The count of this clonotype is one. The rearrangement uses TRBV5-6 and TRBJ2-4; TRBD1 aligns across 9 bases. The length of the CDR3 is 15 residues. The germline V gene encodes CDR1 SGHDT and CDR2 YYEEEE. V was pared by 4 bases and J by 8 bases, with 10 bases of the junction left unmatched. CDR3 protein: CASSPRGTGRYIQYF. The CDR3 nucleotides are TGTGCCAGCAGCCCACGTGGGACAGGGCGATACATTCAGTACTTC.

This clonotype has more than one count but fewer than ten. This chain links TRBV15 with TRBJ2-4; TRBD1 is a possible D gene (5 bases). The germline gives CDR1 LNHNV, CDR2 YYDKDF (reference sequence). The CDR3 length is 14 residues. With 5 bases removed from V and 1 base from J, the gap between germline ends came to 9 bases. CDR3 sequence (DNA): TGTGCCACCAGCGGAAAGGGGGCCAAAAACATTCAGTACTTC. Protein product: CATSGKGAKNIQYF.

This clonotype showed up just a few times. This chain joins TRBV27 and TRBJ2-3; TRBD1 or TRBD2 may be the D gene (5 bases each). The CDR3 runs 14 residues. CDR1 and CDR2 (germline): MNHEY, SMNVEV (reference sequence). V dropped 6 bases and J dropped 2 bases, with 12 bases sitting between them. The CDR3 DNA reads TGTGCCAGCAGCGTGAGGGGAATCACAGATACGCAGTATTTT. The encoded protein is CASSVRGITDTQYF.

This clonotype was observed many times. The rearrangement joins TRBV20-1 to TRBJ2-7; weak D call: TRBD1 (5 bases). The germline gives CDR1 DFQATT, CDR2 SNEGSKA (reference sequence). Deletions cut 0 bases from V and 0 bases from J, with 12 bases between. The CDR3 contains 15 residues. As DNA, the CDR3 is TGCAGTGCTAGAGATCAGGGTCCCCCCTCCTACGAGCAGTACTTC. Its protein product is CSARDQGPPSYEQYF.

The chain joins TRBV20-1 to TRBJ2-3, with 9 bases identical to TRBD2. Trimming at V came to 3 bases and at J to 1 base, leaving 2 bases not matched to a gene. Germline CDR1 and CDR2: DFQATT and SNEGSKA (reference sequence). This CDR3 has 14 residues. As DNA, the CDR3 is TGCAGTGCTAGTAGCGGGAGCCGCACAGATACGCAGTATTTT. It encodes CSASSGSRTDTQYF.

This clonotype was counted many times. V and J are TRBV4-3 and TRBJ2-1; the match to TRBD2 covers 10 bases. V shed 0 bases, J shed 9 bases, and the junction held 11 bases outside the gene matches. This CDR3 comprises 17 residues. Germline loops: CDR1 LGHNA, CDR2 YSLEER. CDR3 amino acids: CASSQDRGFLAGVEQFF. CDR3 coding DNA: TGCGCCAGCAGCCAAGATCGCGGGTTTCTAGCGGGAGTTGAGCAGTTCTTC.

This clonotype showed up just a few times. V is TRBV9 and J is TRBJ1-1, with D unresolved. This CDR3 spans 13 amino acids. Trimming removed 3 bases at V and 0 bases at J, with 6 bases between. Germline V CDR1 and CDR2: SGDLS, YYNGEE. Written as DNA, the CDR3 is TGTGCCAGCAGCGAGATTATGAACACTGAAGCTTTCTTT. Protein sequence: CASSEIMNTEAFF.

The CDR3 sequence is CASNASGNQPQHF. The CDR3 DNA sequence: TGTGCCAGCAACGCCTCTGGGAATCAGCCCCAGCATTTT. V usage is TRBV9 and J usage is TRBJ1-5; D ambiguous. Germline V lookup: CDR1 SGDLS, CDR2 YYNGEE. Trimming removed 6 bases from V and 4 bases from J, with 11 bases in between. This CDR3 is 13 amino acids long. Drawing the rest from reference TRBV9 and TRBJ1-5, the complete variable domain is DSGVTQTPKHLITATGQRVTLRCSPRSGDLSVYWYQQSLDQGLQFLIQYYNGEERAKGNILERFSAQQFPDLHSELNLSSLELGDSALYFCASNASGNQPQHFGDGTRLSIL.